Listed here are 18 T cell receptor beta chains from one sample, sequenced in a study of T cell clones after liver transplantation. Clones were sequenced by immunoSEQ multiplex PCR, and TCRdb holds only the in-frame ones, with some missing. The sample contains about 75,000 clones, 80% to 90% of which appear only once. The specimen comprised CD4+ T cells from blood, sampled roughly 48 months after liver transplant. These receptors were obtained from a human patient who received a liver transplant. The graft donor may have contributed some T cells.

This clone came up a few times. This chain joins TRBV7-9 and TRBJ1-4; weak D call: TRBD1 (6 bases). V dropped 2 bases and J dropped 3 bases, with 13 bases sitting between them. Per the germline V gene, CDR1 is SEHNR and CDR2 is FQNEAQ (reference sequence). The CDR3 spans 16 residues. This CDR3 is CASSLPRGRANEKLFF. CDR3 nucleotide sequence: TGTGCCAGCAGCTTACCCCGGGGGCGAGCTAATGAAAAACTGTTTTTT.

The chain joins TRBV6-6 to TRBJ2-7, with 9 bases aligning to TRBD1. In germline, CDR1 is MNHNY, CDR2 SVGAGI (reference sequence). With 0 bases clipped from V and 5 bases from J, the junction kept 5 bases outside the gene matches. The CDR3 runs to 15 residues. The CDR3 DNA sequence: TGTGCCAGCAGTTACTCGGGGACAGGGCGGAACGAGCAGTACTTC. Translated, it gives CASSYSGTGRNEQYF.

The CDR3 DNA sequence: TGTGCCAGCACAGAACAGGGTCTATCTAATGAAAAACTGTTTTTT. It encodes CASTEQGLSNEKLFF. The J gene is TRBJ1-4, the V gene TRBV28; perhaps TRBD1 as D (6 bases). CDR1 and CDR2 from the germline V gene are MDHEN and SYDVKM. The germline V and J ends were trimmed by 7 bases and 3 bases, with 15 bases remaining between them. The CDR3 contains 15 residues.

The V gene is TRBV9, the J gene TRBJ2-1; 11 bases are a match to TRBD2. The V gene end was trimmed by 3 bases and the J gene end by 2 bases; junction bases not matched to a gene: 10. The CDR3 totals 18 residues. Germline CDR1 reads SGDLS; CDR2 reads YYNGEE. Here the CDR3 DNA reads TGTGCCAGCAGCGGACCGGGACTAGCGGCCCATGCCTACAATGAGCAGTTCTTC. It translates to CASSGPGLAAHAYNEQFF.

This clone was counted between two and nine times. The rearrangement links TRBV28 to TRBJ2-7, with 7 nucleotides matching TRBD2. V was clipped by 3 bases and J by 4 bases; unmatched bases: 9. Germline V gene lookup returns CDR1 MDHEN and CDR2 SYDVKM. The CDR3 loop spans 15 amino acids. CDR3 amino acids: CASSLGGAGDYEQYF. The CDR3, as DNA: TGTGCCAGCAGTTTGGGAGGGGCCGGGGATTACGAGCAGTACTTC.

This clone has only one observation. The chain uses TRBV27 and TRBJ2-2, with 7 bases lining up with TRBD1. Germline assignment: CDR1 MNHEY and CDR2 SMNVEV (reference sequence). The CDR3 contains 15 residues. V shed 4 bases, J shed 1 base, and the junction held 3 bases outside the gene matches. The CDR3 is CASSSGQLNTGELFF. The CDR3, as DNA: TGTGCCAGCAGTTCGGGACAGTTGAACACCGGGGAGCTGTTTTTT.

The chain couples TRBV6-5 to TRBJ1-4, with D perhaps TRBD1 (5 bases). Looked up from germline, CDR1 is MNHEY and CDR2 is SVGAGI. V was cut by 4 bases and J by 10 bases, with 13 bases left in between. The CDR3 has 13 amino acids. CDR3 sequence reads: CASSSQIGGKLFF. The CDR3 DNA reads TGTGCCAGCAGTTCTCAGATTGGGGGAAAACTGTTTTTT.

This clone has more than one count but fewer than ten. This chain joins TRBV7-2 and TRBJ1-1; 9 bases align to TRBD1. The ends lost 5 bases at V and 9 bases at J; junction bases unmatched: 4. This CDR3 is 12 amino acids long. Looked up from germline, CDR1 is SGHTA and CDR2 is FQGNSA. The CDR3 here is CASSGTGTQAFF. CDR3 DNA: TGTGCCAGCAGCGGGACAGGGACCCAAGCTTTCTTT.

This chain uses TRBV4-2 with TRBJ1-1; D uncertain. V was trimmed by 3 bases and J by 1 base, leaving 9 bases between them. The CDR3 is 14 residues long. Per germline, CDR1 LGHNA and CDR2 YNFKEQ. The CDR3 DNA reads TGTGCCAGCAGCCAGTACCTAGAGAACACTGAAGCTTTCTTT. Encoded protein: CASSQYLENTEAFF.

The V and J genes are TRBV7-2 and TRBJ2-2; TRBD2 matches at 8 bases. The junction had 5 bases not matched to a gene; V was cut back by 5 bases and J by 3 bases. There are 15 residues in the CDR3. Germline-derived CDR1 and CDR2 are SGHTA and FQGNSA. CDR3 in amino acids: CASSPGGLDTGELFF. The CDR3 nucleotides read TGTGCCAGCAGCCCGGGGGGGTTGGACACCGGGGAGCTGTTTTTT.

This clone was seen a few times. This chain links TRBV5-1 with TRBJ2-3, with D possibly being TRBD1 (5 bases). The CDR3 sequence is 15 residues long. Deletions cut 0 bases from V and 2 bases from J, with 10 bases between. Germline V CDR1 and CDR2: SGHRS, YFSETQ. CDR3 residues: CASSLGRDDTDTQYF. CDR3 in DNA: TGCGCCAGCAGCTTGGGCAGGGATGACACAGATACGCAGTATTTT.

The CDR3 reads CASSLGGRADTQYF. The CDR3 coding sequence is TGTGCCAGCAGCTTAGGCGGGAGGGCAGATACGCAGTATTTT. The rearrangement joins TRBV5-4 to TRBJ2-3; TRBD2 aligns across 9 bases. The CDR3 spans 14 residues. CDR1 SGHNT and CDR2 YYREEE come from the germline V gene (reference sequence). The J segment lost 4 bases and the V segment lost 2 bases, leaving 2 bases of the junction unmatched. Supplemented by reference TRBV5-4 and TRBJ2-3, the full variable domain reads ETGVTQSPTHLIKTRGQQVTLRCSSQSGHNTVSWYQQALGQGPQFIFQYYREEENGRGNFPPRFSGLQFPNYSSELNVNALELDDSALYLCASSLGGRADTQYFGPGTRLTVL.

CDR3 nucleotides: TGTGCCAGCAGCAGGGAACGGGACTCCAAATTCACCGGGGAGCTGTTTTTT. Translation: CASSRERDSKFTGELFF. The gene calls are TRBV7-6 and TRBJ2-2; D is perhaps TRBD2 (6 bases). The V and J ends lost 5 bases and 4 bases respectively, with 20 bases between them. Germline CDR1 and CDR2: SGHVS and FNYEAQ. The CDR3 contains 17 residues.

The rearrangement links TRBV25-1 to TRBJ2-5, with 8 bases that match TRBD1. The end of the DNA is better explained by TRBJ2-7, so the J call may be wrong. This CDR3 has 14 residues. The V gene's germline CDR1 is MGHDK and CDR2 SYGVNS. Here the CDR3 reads CASSPDRGVDEQYF. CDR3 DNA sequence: TGTGCCAGCAGCCCCGACAGGGGCGTGGACGAGCAGTACTTC.

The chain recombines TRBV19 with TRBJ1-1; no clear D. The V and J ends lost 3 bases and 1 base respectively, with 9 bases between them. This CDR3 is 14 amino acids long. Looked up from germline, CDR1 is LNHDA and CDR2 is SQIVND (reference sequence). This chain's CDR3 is CASSMKARNTEAFF. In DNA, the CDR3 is TGTGCCAGTAGTATGAAGGCCCGGAACACTGAAGCTTTCTTT.

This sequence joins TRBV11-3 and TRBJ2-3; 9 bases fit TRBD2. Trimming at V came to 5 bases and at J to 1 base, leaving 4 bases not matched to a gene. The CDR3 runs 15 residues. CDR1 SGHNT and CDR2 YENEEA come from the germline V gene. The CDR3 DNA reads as TGTGCCAGCAGCCCCAGGACTAGCGGCACAGATACGCAGTATTTT. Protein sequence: CASSPRTSGTDTQYF.

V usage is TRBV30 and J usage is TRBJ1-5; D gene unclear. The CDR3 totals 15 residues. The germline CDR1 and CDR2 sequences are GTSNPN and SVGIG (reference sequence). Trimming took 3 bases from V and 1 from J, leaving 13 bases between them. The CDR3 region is CAWSGGLLSNQPQHF. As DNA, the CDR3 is TGTGCCTGGAGCGGTGGGTTGTTGAGCAATCAGCCCCAGCATTTT.

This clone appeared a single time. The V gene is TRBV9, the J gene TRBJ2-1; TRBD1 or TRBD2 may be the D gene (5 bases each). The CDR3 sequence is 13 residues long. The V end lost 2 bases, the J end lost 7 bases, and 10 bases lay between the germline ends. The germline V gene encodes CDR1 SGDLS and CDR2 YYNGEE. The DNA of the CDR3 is TGTGCCAGCAGCGTTGGGACGGAGAATGAGCAGTTCTTC. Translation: CASSVGTENEQFF.